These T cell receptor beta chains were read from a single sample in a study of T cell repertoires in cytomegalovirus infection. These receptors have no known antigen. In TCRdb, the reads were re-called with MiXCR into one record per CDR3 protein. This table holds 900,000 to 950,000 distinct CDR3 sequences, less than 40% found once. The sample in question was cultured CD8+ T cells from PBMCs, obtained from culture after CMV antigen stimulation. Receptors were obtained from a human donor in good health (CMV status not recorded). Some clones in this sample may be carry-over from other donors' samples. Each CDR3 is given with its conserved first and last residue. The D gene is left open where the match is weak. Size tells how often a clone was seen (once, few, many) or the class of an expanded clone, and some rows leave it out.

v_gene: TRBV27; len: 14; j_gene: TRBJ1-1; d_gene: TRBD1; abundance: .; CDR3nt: TGTGCCAGCGCGGACAGGGCCCAAAACACTGAAGCTTTCTTT; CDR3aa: CASADRAQNTEAFF
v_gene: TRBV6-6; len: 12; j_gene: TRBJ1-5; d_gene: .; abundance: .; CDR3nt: TGTGCCAGCCTCCCCGGTCAATTTATTCCGCATTTT; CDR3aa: CASLPGQFIPHF
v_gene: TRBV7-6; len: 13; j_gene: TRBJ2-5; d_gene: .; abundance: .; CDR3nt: TGTGTCAGCAGACCGGGGGGCGAAGAGACCCAGTACTTC; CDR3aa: CVSRPGGEETQYF
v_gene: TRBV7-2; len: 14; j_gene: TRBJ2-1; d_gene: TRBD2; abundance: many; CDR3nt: TGTGCCAGCACCATACGGGGGGGCTACAATGAGCAGTTCTTC; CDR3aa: CASTIRGGYNEQFF
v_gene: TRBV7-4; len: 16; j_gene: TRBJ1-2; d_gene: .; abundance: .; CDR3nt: TGTGCCAGCAGCGGGAGCCCCGGGTCAGCGAAGGATGGCTACACCTTC; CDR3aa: CASSGSPGSAKDGYTF
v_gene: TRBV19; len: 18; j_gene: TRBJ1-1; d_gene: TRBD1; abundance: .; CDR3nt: TGTGCCAGTAGTATAAATCCGCACAGGGGGGACTTGGGCACTGAAGCTTTCTTT; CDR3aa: CASSINPHRGDLGTEAFF
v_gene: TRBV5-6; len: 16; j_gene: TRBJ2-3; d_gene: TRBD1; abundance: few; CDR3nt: TGTGCCAGCAGCCCCTCAGGGACAGCGAGTAAAGATACGCAGTATTTT; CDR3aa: CASSPSGTASKDTQYF
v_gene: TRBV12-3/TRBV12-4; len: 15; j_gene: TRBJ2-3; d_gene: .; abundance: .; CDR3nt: TGTGCCAGCATCCGAGGGATCTTGAGCACAGATACGCAGTATTTT; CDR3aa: CASIRGILSTDTQYF
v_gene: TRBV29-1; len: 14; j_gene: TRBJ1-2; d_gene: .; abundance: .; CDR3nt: TGCAGCGTCGACCTGGGCGCTGCTAACTATGGCTACACCTTT; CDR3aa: CSVDLGAANYGYTF
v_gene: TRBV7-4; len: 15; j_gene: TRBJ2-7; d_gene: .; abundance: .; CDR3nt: TGTGCCAGCAGGACCCACATGGGTAAATCGGGGGAGCAGTACTTC; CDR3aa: CASRTHMGKSGEQYF
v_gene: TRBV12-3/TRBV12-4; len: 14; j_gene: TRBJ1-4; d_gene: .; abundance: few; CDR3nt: TGTGCCAGCAGTCTATTGGGGGGAGGTGAAAAACTGTTTTTT; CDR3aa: CASSLLGGGEKLFF
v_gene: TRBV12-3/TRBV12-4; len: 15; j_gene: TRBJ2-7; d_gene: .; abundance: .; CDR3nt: TGTGCCAGCAGTACGACAACTTCTGGAACCTACGAGCAGTACTTC; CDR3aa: CASSTTTSGTYEQYF
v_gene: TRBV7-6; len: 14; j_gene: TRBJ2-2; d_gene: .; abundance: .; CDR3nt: TGTGCCAGCAGCTCCGACAGATCGACCGGGGAGCTGTTTTTT; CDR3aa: CASSSDRSTGELFF
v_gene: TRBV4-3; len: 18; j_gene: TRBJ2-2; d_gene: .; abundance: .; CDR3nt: TGCGCCAGCAGCCAAGTCCCTCTTGGACAGTGGGACACCGGGGAGCTGTTTTTT; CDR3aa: CASSQVPLGQWDTGELFF
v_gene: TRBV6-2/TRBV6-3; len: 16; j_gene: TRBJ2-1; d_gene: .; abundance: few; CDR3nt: TGTGCCAGCAGTAACCTCCAAGGTGGGGGTTACAATGAGCAGTTCTTC; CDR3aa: CASSNLQGGGYNEQFF
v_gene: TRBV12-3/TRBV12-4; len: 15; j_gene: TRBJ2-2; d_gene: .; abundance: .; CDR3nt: TGTGCCAGCAGTTTCCAGGAAAAGAACACCGGGGAGCTGTTTTTT; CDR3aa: CASSFQEKNTGELFF
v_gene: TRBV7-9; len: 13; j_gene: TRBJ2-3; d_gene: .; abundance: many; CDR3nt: TGTGCCAGCAGCTCCGGACGCTCCGATACGCAGTATTTT; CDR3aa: CASSSGRSDTQYF
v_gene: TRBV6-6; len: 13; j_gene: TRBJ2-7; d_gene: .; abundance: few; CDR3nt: TGTGCCAGCGGGGGGCCGGTCTCCTACGAGCAGTACTTC; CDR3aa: CASGGPVSYEQYF
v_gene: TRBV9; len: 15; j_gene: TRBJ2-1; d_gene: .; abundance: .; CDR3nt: TGTGCCAGCAGCGTAGTTGGGGAAGGCGGGAATGAGCAGTTCTTC; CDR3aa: CASSVVGEGGNEQFF
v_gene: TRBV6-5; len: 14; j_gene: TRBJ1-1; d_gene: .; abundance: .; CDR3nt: TGTGCCAGCAGTGTCGGGGGGGCGGACACTGAAGCTTTCTTT; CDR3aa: CASSVGGADTEAFF
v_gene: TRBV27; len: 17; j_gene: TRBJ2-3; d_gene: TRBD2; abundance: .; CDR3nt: TGTGCCACCTTATCTTACTCGGGACTACAGAGCACAGATACGCAGTATTTT; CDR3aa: CATLSYSGLQSTDTQYF
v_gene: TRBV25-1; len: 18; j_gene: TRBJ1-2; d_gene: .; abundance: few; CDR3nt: TGTGCCAGCAGTGAATCTGTCCTACAAGTTCAGGGAAACTATGGCTACACCTTC; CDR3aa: CASSESVLQVQGNYGYTF
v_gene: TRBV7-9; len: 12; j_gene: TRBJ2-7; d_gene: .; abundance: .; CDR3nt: TGTGCCAGCAGCGGGACTTGGTACGAGCAGTACTTC; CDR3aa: CASSGTWYEQYF
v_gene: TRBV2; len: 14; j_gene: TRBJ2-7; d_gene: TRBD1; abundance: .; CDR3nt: TGTGCCAGCAGGACAGGGGATCTTACCTACGAGCAGTACTTC; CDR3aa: CASRTGDLTYEQYF
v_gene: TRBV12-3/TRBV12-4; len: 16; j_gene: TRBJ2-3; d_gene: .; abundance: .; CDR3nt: TGTGCCAGCAGTTGGCACCCCTTGACTGGCACAGATACGCAGTATTTT; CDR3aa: CASSWHPLTGTDTQYF
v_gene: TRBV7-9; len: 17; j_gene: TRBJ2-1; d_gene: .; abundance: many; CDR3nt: TGTGCCAGCAGCCCGACTAGTGGGCGGGGCCCCTTCAATGAGCAGTTCTTC; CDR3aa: CASSPTSGRGPFNEQFF
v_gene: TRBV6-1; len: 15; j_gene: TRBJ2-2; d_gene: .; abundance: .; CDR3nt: TGTGCCAGCAGTTACGCCGCATGGAGCAGCCGGGAGCTGTTTTTT; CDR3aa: CASSYAAWSSRELFF
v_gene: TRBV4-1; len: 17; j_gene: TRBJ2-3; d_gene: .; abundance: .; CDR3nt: TGCGCCAGCAGCCAAGATAGGCGGGGCCGTCGCACAGATACGCAGTATTTT; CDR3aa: CASSQDRRGRRTDTQYF
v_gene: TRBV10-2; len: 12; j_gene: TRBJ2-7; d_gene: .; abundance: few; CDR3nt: TGCGCCACCCAGGGACTCCACGGGGAGCAGTACTTC; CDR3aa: CATQGLHGEQYF
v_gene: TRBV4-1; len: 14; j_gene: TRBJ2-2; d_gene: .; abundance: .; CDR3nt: TGCGCCAGCAGCCAAGATAGTCTGGCCGGGGAGCTGTTTTTT; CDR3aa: CASSQDSLAGELFF
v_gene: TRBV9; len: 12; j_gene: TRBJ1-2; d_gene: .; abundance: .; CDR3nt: TGTGCCAGCAGCGAGGGGACACGCGGCTACACCTTC; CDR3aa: CASSEGTRGYTF
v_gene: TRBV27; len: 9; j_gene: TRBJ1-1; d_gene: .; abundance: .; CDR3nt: TGTGCCCGACGTACTGAAGCTTTCTTT; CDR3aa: CARRTEAFF
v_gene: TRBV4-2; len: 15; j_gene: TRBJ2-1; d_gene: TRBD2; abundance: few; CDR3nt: TGTGCCAGCAAGGTAGCGGGCCTCTCCTACAATGAGCAGTTCTTC; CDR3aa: CASKVAGLSYNEQFF
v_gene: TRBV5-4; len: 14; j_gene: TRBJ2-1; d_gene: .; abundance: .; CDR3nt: TGTGCCAGCAGAACCAGCGGAGGGGGGAATGAGCAGTTCTTC; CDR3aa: CASRTSGGGNEQFF
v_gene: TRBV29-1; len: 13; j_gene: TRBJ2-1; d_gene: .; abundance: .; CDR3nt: TGCAGCGTTGAAGATGGGAACAAAAATGAGCAGTTCTTC; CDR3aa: CSVEDGNKNEQFF
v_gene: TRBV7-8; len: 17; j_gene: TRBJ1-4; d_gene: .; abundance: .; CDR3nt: TGTGCAACAGCTTTTCCGGCGGAGGGAGAGCTTAATGAAAAACTGTTTTTT; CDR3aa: CATAFPAEGELNEKLFF
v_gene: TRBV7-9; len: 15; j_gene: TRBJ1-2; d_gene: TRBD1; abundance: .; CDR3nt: TGTGCCAGCAGCTTAGGAGGGGGCCCCTTCTATGGCTACACCTTC; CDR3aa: CASSLGGGPFYGYTF
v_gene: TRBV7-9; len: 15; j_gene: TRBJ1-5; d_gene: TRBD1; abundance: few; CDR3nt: TGTGCCAGCAGCTTTTCGGACAGGGGGGACCAGCCCCAGCATTTT; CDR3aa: CASSFSDRGDQPQHF
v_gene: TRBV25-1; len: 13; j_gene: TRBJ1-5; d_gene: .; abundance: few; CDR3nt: TGTGCCAGCAGTGAATACTTAGGTCAGCCCCAGCATTTT; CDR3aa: CASSEYLGQPQHF
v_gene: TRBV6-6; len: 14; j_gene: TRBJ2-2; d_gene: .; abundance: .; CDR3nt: TGTGCCACCATCGGGACGGTGAACACCGGGGAGCTGTTTTTT; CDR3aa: CATIGTVNTGELFF
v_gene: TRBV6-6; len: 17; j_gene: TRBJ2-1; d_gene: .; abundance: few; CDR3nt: TGTGCCAGCATCCCCGCGGACAGCAACCTAACCTACAATGAGCAGTTCTTC; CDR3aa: CASIPADSNLTYNEQFF
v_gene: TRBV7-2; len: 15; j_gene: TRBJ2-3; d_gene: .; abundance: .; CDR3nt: TGTGCCAGCAGCCCTCGGACAGTTAGCACAGATACGCAGTATTTT; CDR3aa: CASSPRTVSTDTQYF
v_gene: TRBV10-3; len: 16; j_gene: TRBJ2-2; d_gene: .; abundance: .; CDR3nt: TGTGCCATCAGTGGAGGGGGGTCATCGAACACCGGGGAGCTGTTTTTT; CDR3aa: CAISGGGSSNTGELFF
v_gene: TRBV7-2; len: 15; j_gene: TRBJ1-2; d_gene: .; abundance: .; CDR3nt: TGTGCCAGCATCCTAAATCAGGGATCGAACTATGGCTACACCTTC; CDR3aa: CASILNQGSNYGYTF
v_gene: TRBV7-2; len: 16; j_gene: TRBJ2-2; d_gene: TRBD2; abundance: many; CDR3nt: TGTGCCAGCAGCTGGGCGGGGGGGCCTTACACCGGGGAGCTGTTTTTT; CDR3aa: CASSWAGGPYTGELFF
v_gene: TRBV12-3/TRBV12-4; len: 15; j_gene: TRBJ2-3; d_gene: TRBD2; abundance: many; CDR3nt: TGTGCCAGTAACGGGGGGGATACGGGCACAGATACGCAGTATTTT; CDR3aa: CASNGGDTGTDTQYF
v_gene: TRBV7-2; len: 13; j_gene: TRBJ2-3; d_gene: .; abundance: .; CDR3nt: TGTGCCAGCAGCTCAGAGGGGGCAGATACGCAGTATTTT; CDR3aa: CASSSEGADTQYF
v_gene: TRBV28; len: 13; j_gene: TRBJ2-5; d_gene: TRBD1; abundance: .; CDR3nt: TGTGCCACCAACGACAGGGGTTGGGAGACCCAGTACTTC; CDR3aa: CATNDRGWETQYF